Shown below are 14 T cell receptor beta chains from a single sample sequenced in a study of cytomegalovirus exposure and HLA in healthy donors. Primers: 60 Vbeta forward and 13 Jbeta reverse. Sequencing used immunoSEQ multiplex PCR; TCRdb keeps in-frame clones, though not all of them. This sample has about 140,000 clones, with approximately 82% found just once. Sample: PBMCs. These receptors came from an older woman in good health and CMV-seropositive.

J is TRBJ1-5 and V is TRBV6-5, with TRBD1 as a possible D gene (5 bases). The CDR3 loop spans 15 amino acids. The ends were cut back, 11 bases at V and 1 base at J, with 18 bases in the middle. Germline V gene data show CDR1 as MNHEY and CDR2 as SVGAGI. The CDR3 coding sequence is TGTGCCGTGGGCCGGGACTTCGAAAGCAATCAGCCCCAGCATTTT. It yields the protein CAVGRDFESNQPQHF.

This chain joins TRBV15 and TRBJ1-5; D call uncertain. Germline V gene data show CDR1 as LNHNV and CDR2 as YYDKDF (reference sequence). The CDR3 has 13 residues. V was shortened by 0 bases and J by 13 bases, with 13 bases between the two germline ends. DNA for the CDR3: TGTGCCACCAGCAGAGAGGCGGGTCTACCTCAGCATTTT. It specifies CATSREAGLPQHF.

The chain recombines TRBV7-2 with TRBJ2-5; 15 bases match TRBD2. Germline values: CDR1 SGHTA, CDR2 FQGNSA. Trimming removed 5 bases from V and 2 bases from J; junction bases left unmatched: 6. This CDR3 spans 17 amino acids. In DNA, the CDR3 is TGTGCCAGCAGCCCGGGACTAGCGGGAGGCTTACAAGAGACCCAGTACTTC. Protein: CASSPGLAGGLQETQYF. Full variable domain (remainder filled in from reference TRBV7-2 and TRBJ2-5): GAGVSQSPSNKVTEKGKDVELRCDPISGHTALYWYRQSLGQGLEFLIYFQGNSAPDKSGLPSDRFSAERTGGSVSTLTIQRTQQEDSAVYLCASSPGLAGGLQETQYFGPGTRLLVL.

This clone was detected once. The chain links TRBV7-9 to TRBJ2-1, with 9 bases lining up with TRBD1. The V gene's germline CDR1 is SEHNR and CDR2 FQNEAQ (reference sequence). V was clipped by 5 bases and J by 14 bases; unmatched bases: 4. The CDR3 has 11 residues. Here the CDR3 reads CASSPGQGKFF. The CDR3 DNA follows: TGTGCCAGCAGCCCCGGACAGGGGAAGTTCTTC.

J is TRBJ2-1 and V is TRBV18, with 11 bases matching TRBD2. After removal of 6 bases from V and 7 bases from J, the junction contained 8 bases not matched to a gene. Germline V gene lookup returns CDR1 KGHSH and CDR2 LQKENI. This CDR3 spans 15 amino acids. CDR3 in amino acids: CASSPPGLAANEQFF. The CDR3 nucleotides are TGTGCCAGCTCCCCCCCGGGACTAGCGGCAAATGAGCAGTTCTTC. Complete variable domain (other parts from reference TRBV18 and TRBJ2-1): NAGVMQNPRHLVRRRGQEARLRCSPMKGHSHVYWYRQLPEEGLKFMVYLQKENIIDESGMPKERFSAEFPKEGPSILRIQQVVRGDSAAYFCASSPPGLAANEQFFGPGTRLTVL.

This clone has more than one count but fewer than ten. The same CDR3 can be traced to other DNA sequences in this sample. This rearrangement joins TRBV30 to TRBJ2-1, with TRBD2 as a possible D gene (6 bases). Trimming took 3 bases from V and 0 from J, leaving 6 bases between them. Germline values: CDR1 GTSNPN, CDR2 SVGIG (reference sequence). CDR3 length: 13 amino acids. The CDR3 sequence is CAWSGSSYNEQFF. The CDR3 nucleotides read TGTGCCTGGAGCGGGAGCTCCTACAATGAGCAGTTCTTC.

The genes are TRBV28 and TRBJ1-6, with D possibly TRBD1 on 6 matching bases. CDR1 and CDR2 (germline): MDHEN, SYDVKM. The CDR3 covers 14 residues. V was pared by 3 bases and J by 8 bases, with 11 bases between. CDR3 bases: TGTGCCAGCAGTTTGCCCAACAGGGATTCACCCCTCCACTTT. Translation: CASSLPNRDSPLHF.

The J gene is TRBJ2-7, the V gene TRBV7-6, with 8 bases aligning to TRBD2. Germline loops: CDR1 SGHVS, CDR2 FNYEAQ. This CDR3 spans 18 amino acids. V dropped 1 base and J dropped 5; count of bases not matched to a gene: 16. The CDR3 bases are TGTGCCAGCAGCTTAGTCTCGGGGGGGAGTGGGGCTGTGAACGAGCAGTACTTC. Amino acids: CASSLVSGGSGAVNEQYF.

The chain joins TRBV7-3 to TRBJ2-5; a weak D match, TRBD1 (5 bases). The ends were cut back, 2 bases at V and 2 bases at J, with 12 bases in the middle. Germline lookup yields CDR1 SGHTA and CDR2 FQGTGA. The CDR3 length is 15 residues. The chain's CDR3 is CASSLYGRVQETQYF. CDR3 coding DNA: TGTGCCAGCAGCTTATATGGCAGGGTACAAGAGACCCAGTACTTC.

The chain employs TRBV4-1 and TRBJ2-1, with D possibly TRBD1 on 7 matching bases. CDR3 length equals 18 residues. The germline V gene has CDR1 MGHRA and CDR2 YSYEKL. Trimming removed 2 bases at V and 4 bases at J, with 21 bases between. The CDR3 is CASSQKGGGGILYNEQFF. The CDR3 coding sequence is TGCGCCAGCAGCCAAAAAGGGGGCGGCGGGATACTGTACAATGAGCAGTTCTTC.

V is TRBV7-2 and J is TRBJ2-2; the D is unclear. CDR1 and CDR2 (germline): SGHTA, FQGNSA. The CDR3 runs to 15 residues. Trimming shortened V by 6 bases and J by 4 bases, and 15 bases separated the two germline ends. CDR3 protein: CASSPPTPRTGELFF. CDR3 in DNA: TGTGCCAGCAGTCCTCCTACGCCGCGCACCGGGGAGCTGTTTTTT. Based on the CDR3 plus reference TRBV7-2 and TRBJ2-2, the full variable domain is GAGVSQSPSNKVTEKGKDVELRCDPISGHTALYWYRQSLGQGLEFLIYFQGNSAPDKSGLPSDRFSAERTGGSVSTLTIQRTQQEDSAVYLCASSPPTPRTGELFFGEGSRLTVL.

This chain links TRBV27 with TRBJ2-3; D might be TRBD1 (6 bases). This CDR3 spans 14 amino acids. Per germline, CDR1 MNHEY and CDR2 SMNVEV (reference sequence). With 0 bases removed from V and 6 bases from J, the gap between germline ends came to 10 bases. CDR3 nucleotides: TGTGCCAGCAGTTTATCACTTACAGGGGATACGCAGTATTTT. Translating gives CASSLSLTGDTQYF.

V and J are TRBV15 and TRBJ2-3; 11 bases line up with TRBD2. The CDR3 loop spans 16 amino acids. Losses at the gene ends were 4 bases for V and 8 bases for J; bases not matched to a gene: 11. From germline, CDR1 is LNHNV and CDR2 YYDKDF (reference sequence). CDR3 amino acids: CATSTETSGILGTQYF. CDR3 nucleotides: TGTGCCACCAGCACAGAGACTAGCGGGATACTCGGTACGCAGTATTTT.

The V call is TRBV2, the J call TRBJ2-7, with TRBD1 matching 7 bases. The CDR3 extends over 12 amino acids. Germline V lookup: CDR1 SNHLY, CDR2 FYNNEI. The ends lost 6 bases at V and 6 bases at J; junction bases unmatched: 5. CDR3 in amino acids: CASRLTGPEQYF. The CDR3 nucleotides read TGTGCCAGCAGATTGACAGGGCCCGAGCAGTACTTC.